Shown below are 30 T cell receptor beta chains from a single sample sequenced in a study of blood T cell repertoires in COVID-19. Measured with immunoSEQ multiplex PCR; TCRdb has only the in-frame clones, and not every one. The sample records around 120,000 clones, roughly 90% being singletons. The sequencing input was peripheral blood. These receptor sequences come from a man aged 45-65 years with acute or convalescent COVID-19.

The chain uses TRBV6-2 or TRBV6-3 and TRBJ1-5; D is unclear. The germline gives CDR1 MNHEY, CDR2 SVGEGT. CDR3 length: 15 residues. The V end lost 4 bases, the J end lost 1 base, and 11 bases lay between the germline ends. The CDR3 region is CASSFQALSNQPQHF. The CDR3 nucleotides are TGTGCCAGCAGTTTTCAGGCCTTGAGCAATCAGCCCCAGCATTTT.

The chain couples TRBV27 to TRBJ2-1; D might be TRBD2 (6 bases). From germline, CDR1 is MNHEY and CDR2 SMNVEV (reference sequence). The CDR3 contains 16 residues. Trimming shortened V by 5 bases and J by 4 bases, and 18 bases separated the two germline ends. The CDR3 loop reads CASSTGRLAFYNEQFF. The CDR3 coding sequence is TGTGCCAGCAGTACCGGTCGCCTAGCGTTTTACAATGAGCAGTTCTTC.

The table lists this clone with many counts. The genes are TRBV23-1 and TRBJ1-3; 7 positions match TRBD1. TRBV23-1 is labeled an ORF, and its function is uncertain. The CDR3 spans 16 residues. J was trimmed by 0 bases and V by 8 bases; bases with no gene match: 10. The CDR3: CASGGGRSPSGNTIYF. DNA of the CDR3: TGCGCCAGCGGAGGGGGCAGGTCCCCCTCTGGAAACACCATATATTTT.

CDR3 amino acids: CASRHRGAHTIYF. The DNA for the CDR3 is TGTGCCAGCAGACACAGGGGAGCGCACACCATATATTTT. This chain joins TRBV3-1 (or the pseudogene TRBV3-2) and TRBJ1-3; 7 bases match TRBD1. The germline gives CDR1 LGHDT, CDR2 YNNKEL (reference sequence). After removal of 6 bases from V and 8 bases from J, the junction contained 7 bases not matched to a gene. The CDR3 runs 13 residues.

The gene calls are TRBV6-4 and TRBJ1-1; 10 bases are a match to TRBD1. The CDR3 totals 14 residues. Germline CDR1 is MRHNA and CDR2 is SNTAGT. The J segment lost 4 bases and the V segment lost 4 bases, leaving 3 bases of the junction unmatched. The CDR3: CASSVRQGATEAFF. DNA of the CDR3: TGTGCCAGCAGTGTCCGACAGGGGGCCACTGAAGCTTTCTTT.

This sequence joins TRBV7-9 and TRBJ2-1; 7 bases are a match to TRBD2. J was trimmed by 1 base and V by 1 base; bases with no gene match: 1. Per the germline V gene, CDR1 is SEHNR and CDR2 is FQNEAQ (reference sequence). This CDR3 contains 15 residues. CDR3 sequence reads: CASSLDGGSYNEQFF. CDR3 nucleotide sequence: TGTGCCAGCAGCTTAGACGGGGGGTCCTACAATGAGCAGTTCTTC.

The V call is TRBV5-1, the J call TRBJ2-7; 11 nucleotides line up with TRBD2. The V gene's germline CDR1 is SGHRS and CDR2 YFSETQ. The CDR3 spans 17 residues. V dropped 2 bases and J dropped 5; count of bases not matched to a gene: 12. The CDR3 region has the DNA TGCGCCAGCAGCTTACGGGCAGCTAGCGGGAGGATCAACGAGCAGTACTTC. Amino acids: CASSLRAASGRINEQYF.

The CDR3 loop is CASSEMTGYGYTF. CDR3 bases: TGCGCCAGCAGTGAAATGACAGGCTATGGCTACACCTTC. This rearrangement joins TRBV10-1 to TRBJ1-2, with a weak D call TRBD1 (6 bases). V lost 3 bases and J lost 4, with 9 bases in between. The CDR3 has 13 residues. Germline CDR1 WNHNN, CDR2 SYGVQD (reference sequence).

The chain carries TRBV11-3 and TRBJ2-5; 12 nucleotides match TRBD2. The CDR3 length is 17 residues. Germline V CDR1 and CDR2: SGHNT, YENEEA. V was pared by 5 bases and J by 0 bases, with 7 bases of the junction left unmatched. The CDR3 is CASSHGLAGMYQETQYF. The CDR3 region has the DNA TGTGCCAGCAGCCATGGACTAGCGGGGATGTACCAAGAGACCCAGTACTTC.

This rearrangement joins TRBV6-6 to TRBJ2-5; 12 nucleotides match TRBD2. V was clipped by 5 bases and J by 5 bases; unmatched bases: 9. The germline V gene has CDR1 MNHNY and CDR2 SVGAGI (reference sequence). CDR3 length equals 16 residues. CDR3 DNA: TGTGCCAGCAGTCGTTCTAGCGGGAGGGCCGGGGAGACCCAGTACTTC. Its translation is CASSRSSGRAGETQYF.

The CDR3: CASSLEANLAEAFF. The CDR3 DNA reads TGTGCCAGCAGCTTGGAAGCCAATCTAGCTGAAGCTTTCTTT. The rearrangement links TRBV5-8 to TRBJ1-1; D is unclear. This CDR3 region has 14 residues. With 0 bases removed from V and 6 bases from J, the gap between germline ends came to 12 bases. The germline gives CDR1 SGHTS, CDR2 YDEGEE.

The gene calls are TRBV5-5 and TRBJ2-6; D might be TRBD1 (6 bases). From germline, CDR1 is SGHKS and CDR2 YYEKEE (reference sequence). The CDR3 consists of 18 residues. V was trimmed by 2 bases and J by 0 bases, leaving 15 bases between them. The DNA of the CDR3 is TGTGCCAGCAGCTTTCAGTCCACAGGGTACTCTGGGGCCAACGTCCTGACTTTC. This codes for CASSFQSTGYSGANVLTF. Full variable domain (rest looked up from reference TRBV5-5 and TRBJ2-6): DAGVTQSPTHLIKTRGQQVTLRCSPISGHKSVSWYQQVLGQGPQFIFQYYEKEERGRGNFPDRFSARQFPNYSSELNVNALLLGDSALYLCASSFQSTGYSGANVLTFGAGSRLTVL.

The chain's CDR3 is CASRTGFTNYGYTF. The CDR3, as DNA: TGTGCCAGCAGAACAGGATTCACTAACTATGGCTACACCTTC. The chain combines TRBV6-6 with TRBJ1-2; maybe TRBD1 (5 bases). This CDR3 has 14 residues. Deletions cut 6 bases from V and 0 bases from J, with 11 bases between. The germline gives CDR1 MNHNY, CDR2 SVGAGI (reference sequence).

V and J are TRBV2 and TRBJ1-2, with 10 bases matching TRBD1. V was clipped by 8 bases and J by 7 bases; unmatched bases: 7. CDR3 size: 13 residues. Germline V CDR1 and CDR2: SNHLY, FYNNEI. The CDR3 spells CASDRTGGSGYTF. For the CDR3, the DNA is TGTGCCAGCGATCGGACAGGGGGAAGTGGCTACACCTTC.

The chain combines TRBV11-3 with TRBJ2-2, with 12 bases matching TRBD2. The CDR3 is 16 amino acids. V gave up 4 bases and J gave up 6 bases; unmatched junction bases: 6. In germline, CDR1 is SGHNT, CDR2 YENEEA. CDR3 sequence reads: CASSYGLAGLSGELFF. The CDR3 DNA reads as TGTGCCAGCAGCTACGGACTAGCGGGATTATCCGGGGAGCTGTTTTTT.

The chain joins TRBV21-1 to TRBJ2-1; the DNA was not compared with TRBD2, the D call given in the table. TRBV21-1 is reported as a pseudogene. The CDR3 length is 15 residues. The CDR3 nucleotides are TGTGCCAGCAGCAAAGTTTCACGGACTAGTGATGAGCAGTTCTTC. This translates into CASSKVSRTSDEQFF.

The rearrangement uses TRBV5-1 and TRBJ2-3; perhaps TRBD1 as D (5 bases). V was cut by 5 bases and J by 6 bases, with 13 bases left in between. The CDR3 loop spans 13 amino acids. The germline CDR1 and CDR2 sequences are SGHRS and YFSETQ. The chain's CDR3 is CASRSTASDTQYF. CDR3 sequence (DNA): TGCGCCAGCAGGTCGACAGCTTCTGATACGCAGTATTTT.

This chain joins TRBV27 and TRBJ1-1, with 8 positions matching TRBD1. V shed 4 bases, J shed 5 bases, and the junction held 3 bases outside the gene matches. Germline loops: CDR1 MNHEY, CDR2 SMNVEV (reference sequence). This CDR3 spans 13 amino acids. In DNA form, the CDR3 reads TGTGCCAGCAGTTGGACAGGGAGGACTGAAGCTTTCTTT. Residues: CASSWTGRTEAFF.

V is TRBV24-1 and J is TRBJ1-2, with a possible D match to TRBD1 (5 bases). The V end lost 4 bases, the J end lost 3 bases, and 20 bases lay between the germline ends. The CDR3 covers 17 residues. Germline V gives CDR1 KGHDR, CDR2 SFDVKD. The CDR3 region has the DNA TGTGCCACCAGTGACCCGGGTAGTGGCAGGGAGGACTATGGCTACACCTTC. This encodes CATSDPGSGREDYGYTF.

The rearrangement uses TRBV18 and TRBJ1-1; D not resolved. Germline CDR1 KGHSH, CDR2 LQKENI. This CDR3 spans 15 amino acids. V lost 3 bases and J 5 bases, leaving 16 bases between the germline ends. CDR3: CASSPSGGIGTEAFF. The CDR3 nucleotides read TGTGCCAGCTCACCCTCTGGAGGGATCGGGACTGAAGCTTTCTTT.

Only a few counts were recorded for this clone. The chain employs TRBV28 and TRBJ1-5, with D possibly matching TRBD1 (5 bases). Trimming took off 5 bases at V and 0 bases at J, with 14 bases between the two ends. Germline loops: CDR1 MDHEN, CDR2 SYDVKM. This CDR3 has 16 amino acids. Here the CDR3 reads CASSGRGTLSNQPQHF. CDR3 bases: TGTGCCAGCAGTGGGAGGGGTACCCTTAGCAATCAGCCCCAGCATTTT.

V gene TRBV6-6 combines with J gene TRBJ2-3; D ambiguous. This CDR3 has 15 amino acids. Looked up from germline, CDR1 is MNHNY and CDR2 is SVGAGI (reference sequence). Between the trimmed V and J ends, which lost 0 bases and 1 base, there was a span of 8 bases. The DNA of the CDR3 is TGTGCCAGCAGTTACTCCTACCCCGGCACAGATACGCAGTATTTT. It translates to CASSYSYPGTDTQYF.

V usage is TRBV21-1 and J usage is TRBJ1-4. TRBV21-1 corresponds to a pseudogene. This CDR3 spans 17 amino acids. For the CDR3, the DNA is TGTGCCAGCAGCCGGCGGGGGTGTATTGCAACTAATGAAAAACTGTTTTTT. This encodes CASSRRGCIATNEKLFF.

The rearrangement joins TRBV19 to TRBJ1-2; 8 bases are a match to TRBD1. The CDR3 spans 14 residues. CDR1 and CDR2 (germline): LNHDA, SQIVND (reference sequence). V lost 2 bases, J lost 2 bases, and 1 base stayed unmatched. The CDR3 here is CASSITGGNYGYTF. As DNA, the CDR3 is TGTGCCAGTAGTATAACAGGGGGAAACTATGGCTACACCTTC. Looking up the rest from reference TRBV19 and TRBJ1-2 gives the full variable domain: DGGITQSPKYLFRKEGQNVTLSCEQNLNHDAMYWYRQDPGQGLRLIYYSQIVNDFQKGDIAEGYSVSREKKESFPLTVTSAQKNPTAFYLCASSITGGNYGYTFGSGTRLTVV.

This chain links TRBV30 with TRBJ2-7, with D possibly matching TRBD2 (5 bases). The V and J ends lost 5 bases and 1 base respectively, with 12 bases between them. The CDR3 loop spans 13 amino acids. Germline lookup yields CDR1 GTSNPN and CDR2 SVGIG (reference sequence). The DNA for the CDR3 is TGTGCCTGGCGAACCGGAGGATCCTACGAGCAGTACTTC. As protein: CAWRTGGSYEQYF.

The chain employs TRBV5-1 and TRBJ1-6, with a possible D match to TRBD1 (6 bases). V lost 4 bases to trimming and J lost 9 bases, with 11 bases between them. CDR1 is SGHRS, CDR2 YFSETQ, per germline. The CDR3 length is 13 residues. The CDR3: CASSPGDGSPLHF. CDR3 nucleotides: TGCGCCAGCAGCCCAGGGGACGGTTCACCCCTCCACTTT. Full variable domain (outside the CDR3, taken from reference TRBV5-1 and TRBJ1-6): KAGVTQTPRYLIKTRGQQVTLSCSPISGHRSVSWYQQTPGQGLQFLFEYFSETQRNKGNFPGRFSGRQFSNSRSEMNVSTLELGDSALYLCASSPGDGSPLHFGNGTRLTVT.

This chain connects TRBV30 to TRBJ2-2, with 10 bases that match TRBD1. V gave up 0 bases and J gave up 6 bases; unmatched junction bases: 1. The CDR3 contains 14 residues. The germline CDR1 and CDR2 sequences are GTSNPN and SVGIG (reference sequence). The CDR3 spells CAWSVTGGSGELFF. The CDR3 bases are TGTGCCTGGAGTGTGACAGGGGGCTCCGGGGAGCTGTTTTTT. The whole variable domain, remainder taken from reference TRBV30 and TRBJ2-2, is SQTIHQWPATLVQPVGSPLSLECTVEGTSNPNLYWYRQAAGRGLQLLFYSVGIGQISSEVPQNLSASRPQDRQFILSSKKLLLSDSGFYLCAWSVTGGSGELFFGEGSRLTVL.

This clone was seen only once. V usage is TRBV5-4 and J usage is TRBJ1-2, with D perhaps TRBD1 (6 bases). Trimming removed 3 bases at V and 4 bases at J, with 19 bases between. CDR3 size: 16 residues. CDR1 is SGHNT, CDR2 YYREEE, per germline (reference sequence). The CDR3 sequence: CASSSFRDKSLYGYTF. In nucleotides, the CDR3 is TGTGCCAGCAGCTCATTCCGGGACAAATCCCTCTATGGCTACACCTTC.

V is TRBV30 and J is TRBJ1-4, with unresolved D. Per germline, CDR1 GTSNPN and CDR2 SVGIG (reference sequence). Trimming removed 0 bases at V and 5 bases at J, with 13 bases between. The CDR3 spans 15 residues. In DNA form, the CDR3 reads TGTGCCTGGAGTGTATCTGAGGGCTGGAATGAAAAACTGTTTTTT. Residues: CAWSVSEGWNEKLFF.

The CDR3 is CASSEVAGGGYTF. For the CDR3, the DNA is TGTGCCAGCAGTGAAGTTGCAGGGGGCGGCTACACCTTC. The chain couples TRBV25-1 to TRBJ1-2; 8 bases line up with TRBD1. The germline V gene has CDR1 MGHDK and CDR2 SYGVNS. The CDR3 consists of 13 residues. V was clipped by 2 bases and J by 8 bases; unmatched bases: 4.